This TCR beta chain was recovered during a study of blood T cell repertoires in COVID-19. Looking at the study overall: The cDNA or gDNA used as material had been derived from T cells, B-cell-depleted T cells, or PBMCs.

Sequencing was performed with immunoSEQ multiplex PCR; in TCRdb, only in-frame clones are kept and a portion is missing. This table holds roughly 99,000 clones, almost 90% found once. The germline V gene has CDR1 SGHRS and CDR2 YFSETQ. There are 17 residues in the CDR3. V lost 0 bases, J lost 2 bases, and 7 bases stayed unmatched. Seattle cases were enrolled at active infection and followed longitudinally. The chain links TRBV5-1 to TRBJ2-5; 10 nucleotides match TRBD1. Input material: peripheral blood. This sequence originates from a man aged 45-65 years with COVID-19, enrolled during active disease. CDR3 nucleotides: TGCGCCAGCAGCTTGGCCCCGACAGGGGGCGTTCAAGAGACCCAGTACTTC. Amino acid sequence: CASSLAPTGGVQETQYF.